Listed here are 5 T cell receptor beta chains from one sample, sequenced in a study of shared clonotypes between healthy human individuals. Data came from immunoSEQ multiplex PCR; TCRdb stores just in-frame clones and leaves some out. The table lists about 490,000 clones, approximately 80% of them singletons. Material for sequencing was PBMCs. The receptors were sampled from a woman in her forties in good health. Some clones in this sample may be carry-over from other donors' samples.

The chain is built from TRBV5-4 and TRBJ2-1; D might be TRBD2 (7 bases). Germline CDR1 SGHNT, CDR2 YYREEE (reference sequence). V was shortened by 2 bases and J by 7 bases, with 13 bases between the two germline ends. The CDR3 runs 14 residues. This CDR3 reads CASSFVKGGNEQFF. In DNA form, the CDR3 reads TGTGCCAGCAGCTTTGTCAAGGGGGGGAATGAGCAGTTCTTC.

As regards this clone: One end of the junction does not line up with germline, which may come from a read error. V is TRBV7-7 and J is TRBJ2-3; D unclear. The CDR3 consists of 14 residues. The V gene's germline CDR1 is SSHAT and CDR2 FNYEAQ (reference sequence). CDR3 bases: TGTGCTAGCAGCTTAGGTGCCTCATCAGATACGCAGTATTTT. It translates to CASSLGASSDTQYF.

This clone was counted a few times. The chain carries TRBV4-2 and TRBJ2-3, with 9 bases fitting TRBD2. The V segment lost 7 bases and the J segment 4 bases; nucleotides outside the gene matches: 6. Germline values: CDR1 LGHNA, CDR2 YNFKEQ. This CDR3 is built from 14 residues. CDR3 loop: CASKAGGTADTQYF. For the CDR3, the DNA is TGTGCCAGCAAGGCGGGAGGGACCGCAGATACGCAGTATTTT.

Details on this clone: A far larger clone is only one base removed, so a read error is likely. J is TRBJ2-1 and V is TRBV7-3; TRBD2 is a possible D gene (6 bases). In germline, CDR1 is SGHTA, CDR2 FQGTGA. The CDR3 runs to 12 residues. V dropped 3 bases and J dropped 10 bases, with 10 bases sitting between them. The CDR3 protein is CASSLTGDEQFF. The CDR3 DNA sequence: TGTGCCAGCAGCTTGACGGGGGACGAGCAGTTCTTC.

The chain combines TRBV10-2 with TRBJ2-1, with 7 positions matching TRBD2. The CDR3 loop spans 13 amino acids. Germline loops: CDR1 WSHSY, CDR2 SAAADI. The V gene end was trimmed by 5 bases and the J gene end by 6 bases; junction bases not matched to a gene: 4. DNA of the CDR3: TGCGCCAGCAGTCCCCAGCGGGGCAATGAGCAGTTCTTC. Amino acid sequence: CASSPQRGNEQFF.